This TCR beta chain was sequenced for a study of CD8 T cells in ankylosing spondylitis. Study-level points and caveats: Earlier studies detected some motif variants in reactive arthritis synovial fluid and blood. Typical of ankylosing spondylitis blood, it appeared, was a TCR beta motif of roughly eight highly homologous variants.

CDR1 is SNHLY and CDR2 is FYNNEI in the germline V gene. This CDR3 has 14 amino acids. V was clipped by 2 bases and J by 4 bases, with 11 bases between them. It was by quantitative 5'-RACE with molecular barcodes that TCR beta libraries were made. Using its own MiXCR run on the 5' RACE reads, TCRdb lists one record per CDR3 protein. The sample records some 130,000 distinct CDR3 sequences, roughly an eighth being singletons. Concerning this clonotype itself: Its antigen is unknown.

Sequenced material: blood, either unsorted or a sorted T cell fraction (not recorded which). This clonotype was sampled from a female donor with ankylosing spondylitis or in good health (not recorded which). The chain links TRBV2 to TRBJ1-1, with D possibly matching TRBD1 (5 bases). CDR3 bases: TGTGCCAGCAGTGAACAAGGGGATGTCACTGAAGCTTTCTTT. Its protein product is CASSEQGDVTEAFF.